The 18 T cell receptor beta chains presented below share a single source sample, sequenced in a study of cytomegalovirus exposure and HLA in healthy donors. The PCR had 60 Vbeta and 13 Jbeta primers. TCRdb's copy holds only in-frame clones and misses some; the assay was immunoSEQ multiplex PCR. The sample lists roughly 180,000 clones; 79% were seen once. Material: PBMCs. Receptors originate from a girl under 18 in good health and CMV-seropositive.

This clone occurred many times. This chain uses TRBV5-1 with TRBJ1-2; D gene unclear. The germline V gene has CDR1 SGHRS and CDR2 YFSETQ. Trimming left V 1 base short and J 4 bases short, with 8 bases between. The CDR3 spans 13 residues. The CDR3 region is CASSLTEAYGYTF. DNA for the CDR3: TGCGCCAGCAGCTTGACTGAAGCCTATGGCTACACCTTC.

This clone was seen just once. The V and J genes are TRBV6-5 and TRBJ1-1; possible D gene TRBD1, 5 bases. The CDR3 is made up of 14 amino acids. Germline V lookup: CDR1 MNHEY, CDR2 SVGAGI. V lost 7 bases and J 7 bases, leaving 19 bases between the germline ends. DNA of the CDR3: TGTGCCAGCAACCCAACAGGAATTAGCTTTGAAGCTTTCTTT. Translated, it gives CASNPTGISFEAFF.

The chain carries TRBV27 and TRBJ2-7; 9 bases line up with TRBD1. The germline V gene encodes CDR1 MNHEY and CDR2 SMNVEV (reference sequence). This CDR3 comprises 15 residues. Trimming cost V 4 bases and J 3 bases; bases outside gene matches: 7. CDR3 in amino acids: CASSYQGQGYYEQYF. The CDR3, as DNA: TGTGCCAGCAGTTACCAGGGACAGGGATACTACGAGCAGTACTTC.

This CDR3 reads CASGRGTLTSGEQFF. In DNA, the CDR3 is TGTGCCAGCGGCCGCGGAACTCTAACTAGCGGCGAGCAGTTCTTC. This sequence joins TRBV2 and TRBJ2-1; 8 nucleotides agree with TRBD2. The J segment lost 10 bases and the V segment lost 8 bases, leaving 16 bases of the junction unmatched. Germline lookup yields CDR1 SNHLY and CDR2 FYNNEI. CDR3 length: 15 amino acids. The full variable domain, its missing parts supplied by reference TRBV2 and TRBJ2-1, is EPEVTQTPSHQVTQMGQEVILRCVPISNHLYFYWYRQILGQKVEFLVSFYNNEISEKSEIFDDQFSVERPDGSNFTLKIRSTKLEDSAMYFCASGRGTLTSGEQFFGPGTRLTVL.

The chain is built from TRBV15 and TRBJ2-2, with TRBD2 matching 9 bases. The CDR3 totals 18 residues. Losses at the gene ends were 2 bases for V and 3 bases for J; bases not matched to a gene: 10. Germline V CDR1 and CDR2: LNHNV, YYDKDF (reference sequence). The CDR3 is CATSRSTSGLGDTGELFF. DNA for the CDR3: TGTGCCACCAGCAGATCGACTAGCGGCTTAGGGGACACCGGGGAGCTGTTTTTT.

This clone has only a few counts. The rearrangement uses TRBV9 and TRBJ2-3, with 9 bases lining up with TRBD2. The CDR3 is 14 residues long. Germline V gene sequence: CDR1 SGDLS, CDR2 YYNGEE. The V gene end was trimmed by 2 bases and the J gene end by 3 bases; junction bases not matched to a gene: 1. This chain's CDR3 is CASSVSGGTDTQYF. The CDR3 coding sequence is TGTGCCAGCAGCGTTAGCGGGGGAACAGATACGCAGTATTTT.

The chain links TRBV7-6 to TRBJ1-2; D uncertain. The V end lost 3 bases, the J end lost 6 bases, and 11 bases lay between the germline ends. Germline V lookup: CDR1 SGHVS, CDR2 FNYEAQ. This CDR3 comprises 13 residues. CDR3 DNA: TGTGCCAGCAGCTTTGGGTCCGGGGATGGCTACACCTTC. It encodes CASSFGSGDGYTF.

This clone turned up a few times. The rearrangement uses TRBV9 and TRBJ1-4; no reliable D call. Per the germline V gene, CDR1 is SGDLS and CDR2 is YYNGEE. This CDR3 comprises 18 residues. V lost 3 bases to trimming and J lost 4 bases, with 22 bases between them. The CDR3 region is CASSAVGSRAGYNEKLFF. The CDR3 DNA follows: TGTGCCAGCAGCGCGGTGGGGTCACGGGCGGGCTATAATGAAAAACTGTTTTTT.

This chain links TRBV9 with TRBJ2-1, with 7 bases aligning to TRBD2. V dropped 4 bases and J dropped 4; count of bases not matched to a gene: 11. The CDR3 extends over 16 amino acids. From germline, CDR1 is SGDLS and CDR2 YYNGEE. The CDR3 sequence is CASSPPPRGTYNEQFF. CDR3 nucleotide sequence: TGTGCCAGCAGCCCACCACCGCGGGGGACTTACAATGAGCAGTTCTTC.

This clone was seen more than once but under ten times. The chain uses TRBV11-2 and TRBJ1-5; the D gene is possibly TRBD1 (6 bases). The V gene's germline CDR1 is SGHAT and CDR2 FQNNGV. The CDR3 consists of 15 residues. Trimming removed 5 bases at V and 1 base at J, with 12 bases between. The CDR3 loop is CASSPEGESNQPQHF. In DNA form, the CDR3 reads TGTGCCAGCAGCCCCGAGGGGGAGAGCAATCAGCCCCAGCATTTT.

The chain is built from TRBV30 and TRBJ2-7, with TRBD1 as a possible D gene (8 bases). CDR3 length: 15 residues. Germline V gene data show CDR1 as GTSNPN and CDR2 as SVGIG (reference sequence). V gave up 8 bases and J gave up 2 bases, with 22 bases separating them. The CDR3 loop reads CASITGGGATYEQYF. The CDR3 DNA reads as TGTGCCAGCATTACAGGGGGAGGGGCCACCTACGAGCAGTACTTC. The whole variable domain, remainder taken from reference TRBV30 and TRBJ2-7, is SQTIHQWPATLVQPVGSPLSLECTVEGTSNPNLYWYRQAAGRGLQLLFYSVGIGQISSEVPQNLSASRPQDRQFILSSKKLLLSDSGFYLCASITGGGATYEQYFGPGTRLTVT.

In its sample, this clone was seen once. The chain employs TRBV4-3 and TRBJ2-1, with TRBD1 matching 7 bases. The CDR3 is 14 residues long. V lost 4 bases, J lost 8 bases, and 8 bases stayed unmatched. Germline V gene data show CDR1 as LGHNA and CDR2 as YSLEER. For the CDR3, the DNA is TGCGCCAGCAGCCGAGGAACAGGGGTGGATGAGCAGTTCTTC. Protein sequence: CASSRGTGVDEQFF.

This chain connects TRBV11-2 to TRBJ1-1; 12 bases match TRBD1. The junction had 4 bases not matched to a gene; V was cut back by 5 bases and J by 6 bases. The CDR3 is made up of 14 amino acids. The germline V gene has CDR1 SGHAT and CDR2 FQNNGV. For the CDR3, the DNA is TGTGCCAGCAGCGGGGGACAGGGGGCTTCTGAAGCTTTCTTT. Translating it yields CASSGGQGASEAFF.

The gene calls are TRBV6-5 and TRBJ1-3; no reliable D call. Germline V lookup: CDR1 MNHEY, CDR2 SVGAGI. This CDR3 has 12 amino acids. Trimming pared 6 bases from V and 0 bases from J, leaving 3 bases between. The CDR3 region is CASRSSGNTIYF. The CDR3 nucleotides are TGTGCCAGCAGGAGCTCTGGAAACACCATATATTTT.

This clone was seen once. The CDR3: CASSLGAGQETQYF. The DNA of the CDR3 is TGTGCCAGCAGCTTAGGGGCGGGACAAGAGACCCAGTACTTC. The chain combines TRBV7-2 with TRBJ2-5; tentative D call: TRBD2 (6 bases). V was trimmed by 1 base and J by 2 bases, leaving 8 bases between them. This CDR3 has 14 residues. Germline V gene sequence: CDR1 SGHTA, CDR2 FQGNSA.

In its sample, this clone was seen a few times. The V and J genes are TRBV19 and TRBJ2-7; the match to TRBD1 covers 9 bases. This CDR3 has 14 amino acids. The junction had 5 bases not matched to a gene; V was cut back by 6 bases and J by 2 bases. CDR1 LNHDA and CDR2 SQIVND come from the germline V gene (reference sequence). The CDR3, as DNA: TGTGCCAGTAGGACAGGGGACAGGGCCTACGAGCAGTACTTC. Amino acids: CASRTGDRAYEQYF.

V gene TRBV7-8 combines with J gene TRBJ2-3; 7 nucleotides match TRBD2. In germline, CDR1 is SGHVS, CDR2 FQNEAQ. With V trimmed by 5 bases and J by 3 bases, 11 bases remained unmatched. The CDR3 contains 16 residues. The CDR3 reads CASSLGLVFITDTQYF. CDR3 nucleotide sequence: TGTGCCAGCAGCCTCGGACTAGTATTCATTACAGATACGCAGTATTTT.

The V gene is TRBV6-5, the J gene TRBJ1-2, with D perhaps TRBD1 (6 bases). V was shortened by 6 bases and J by 4 bases, with 9 bases between the two germline ends. Germline values: CDR1 MNHEY, CDR2 SVGAGI. The CDR3 spans 12 residues. The CDR3 reads CASSPQGYGYTF. CDR3 in DNA: TGTGCCAGCAGCCCACAGGGCTATGGCTACACCTTC.